This is a list of T cell receptor beta chains from one sample in a study of tumor-infiltrating lymphocytes in primary liver carcinoma. Each CDR3 protein gets one entry after TCRdb re-called the multiplex PCR reads with MiXCR. This sample yields under 90,000 distinct CDR3 sequences, of which approximately 77% are seen a single time; roughly a fifth belongs to the top ten. Sequenced material: liver tumor tissue from sampling region 1. These receptors were obtained from a man aged 40-49 years with primary liver carcinoma and hepatitis B virus infection. CDR3s include the opening cysteine and the closing phenylalanine or tryptophan. A D gene is named only where the DNA matches it firmly. Clone size is shown for a subset of rows, as once, few, many or a class of expanded clone.

TRBJ2-7 | TRBV11-1 | - | 13 | - | TGTGCCAGTAGCTTAAGATCGCTCTACGAGCAATACTTC | CASSLRSLYEQYF
TRBJ2-5 | TRBV11-2 | - | 16 | - | TGTGCCACTAGCTTAGGGAGTAGCGGCCCGGGTGAGACCCAGTACTTC | CATSLGSSGPGETQYF
TRBJ2-7 | TRBV13 | many | 13 | TRBD1 | TGTGCCAGCAGCCGGGACAGATCCTACGAGCAGTACTTC | CASSRDRSYEQYF
TRBJ2-7 | TRBV11-2 | - | 18 | TRBD2 | TGTGCCAGCAGCTTATCCGCTGGACTAGTGGGAGGGAGGTACGAGCAGTACTTC | CASSLSAGLVGGRYEQYF
TRBJ2-6 | TRBV10-3 | - | 17 | TRBD1 | TGTGCCTTGAGGGTGGGACAGGCGGACTCTGGGGCCAACGTCCTGACTTTC | CALRVGQADSGANVLTF
TRBJ2-2 | TRBV29-1 | - | 15 | TRBD2 | TGCAGCATTGAAGACGCCGCGGGAGCTCCCGGGGAGCTGGTTTTT | CSIEDAAGAPGELVF
TRBJ1-3 | TRBV7-9 | - | 17 | - | TGTGCCAGCAGCTTAGGATTAGGATTCAGATCTGGAAACACCATATACTTT | CASSLGLGFRSGNTIYF
TRBJ2-5 | TRBV10-2 | many | 12 | - | TGCGCCAGCAGTCGGGGCCGCTCTTTCCAGTACTTC | CASSRGRSFQYF
TRBJ2-5 | TRBV30 | - | 15 | - | TGTGCTTGGAGTGTACATTGGCAGGTCCAAGAGATCCAGTACTTC | CAWSVHWQVQEIQYF
TRBJ2-2 | TRBV6-2/TRBV6-3 | once | 14 | - | TGTGTCAGCAGTTACAGGGGAGGTACCGGGGAGCTGCTTTTT | CVSSYRGGTGELLF
TRBJ1-4 | TRBV20-1 | few | 11 | - | TGCAGTGGTCTACAGAATGAAAAACTGTTTTTT | CSGLQNEKLFF
TRBJ1-5 | TRBV28 | - | 16 | - | TGTGCCAGCAGTTCCCCCCCCCAGTATAGCAATCAGCCCCAGCATTTT | CASSSPPQYSNQPQHF
TRBJ1-1 | TRBV6-5 | - | 14 | - | TGTGCCAGCAGTTACTCACAAGGGATCACTGAAGCTTTCTTT | CASSYSQGITEAFF
TRBJ2-3 | TRBV6-5 | many | 14 | - | TGTGCCAGCAGTTACTCGCAGTACGCAGATACGCAGTATTTT | CASSYSQYADTQYF
TRBJ2-1 | TRBV6-2/TRBV6-3 | many | 14 | - | TGTGCCAGCAGTTACATTTCGAGGGCCGGGGAGCAGTTCTTC | CASSYISRAGEQFF
TRBJ2-7 | TRBV5-4 | - | 13 | - | TGTGCCAACAGCTTAGGGATTAGTCGTGAGCAGTACTTC | CANSLGISREQYF
TRBJ2-7 | TRBV14 | many | 15 | TRBD2 | TGTGCCAGCAGCCAAACTAGCGGGAGTCCCTACGAGCAGTACTTC | CASSQTSGSPYEQYF
TRBJ2-2 | TRBV12-3/TRBV12-4 | few | 14 | - | TGTGCCAGCAGTCTTAACAGGAACACCGGGGAGCTGTTTTTC | CASSLNRNTGELFF